A selection of T cell receptor beta chains follows, all from one sample in a study of identifying expanded T cells in peripheral blood. The protocol was immunoSEQ multiplex PCR, while the TCRdb copy is restricted to in-frame clones and leaves out a portion. The sample lists 90,000 to 110,000 clones; about 88% were seen once. Specimen: blood. The receptors originated from a person aged 18 to 69 in good health. Both conserved end residues are part of each CDR3. Fields, in order: J gene, D gene, V gene, clone size, CDR3 DNA, CDR3 protein. The D gene is left open where the match is weak. Clone sizes are given selectively: once, few, many, or a class where the clone is expanded.

J: TRBJ2-1
D: NA
V: TRBV11-1
size: NA
DNA: TGTGCCAGCAGCTTATTACGCGGGGACAATGAGCAGTTCTTC
CDR3: CASSLLRGDNEQFF

J: TRBJ1-6
D: NA
V: TRBV6-6
size: NA
DNA: TGTGCCAGCAGCCGAGACAGGACACCCCTCCACTTT
CDR3: CASSRDRTPLHF

J: TRBJ2-2
D: NA
V: TRBV7-3
size: NA
DNA: TGTGCCAGCAGCTCCGGACACGAGAACACCGGGGAGCTGTTTTTT
CDR3: CASSSGHENTGELFF

J: TRBJ2-5
D: NA
V: TRBV18
size: NA
DNA: TGTGCCAGCTCACCATCTTTAGTGTCCTCCCAAGAGACCCAGTACTTC
CDR3: CASSPSLVSSQETQYF

J: TRBJ2-7
D: NA
V: TRBV7-3
size: NA
DNA: TGTGCCAGCAGCCCCTCCGCTTCCTACGAGCAGTACTTC
CDR3: CASSPSASYEQYF

J: TRBJ2-1
D: TRBD2
V: TRBV10-1
size: once
DNA: TGCGCCAGCAGTGAGGCCGGAGCGGGCGGGAGCGAGGATGAGCAGTTCTTC
CDR3: CASSEAGAGGSEDEQFF

J: TRBJ2-1
D: NA
V: TRBV13
size: NA
DNA: TGTGCCAGCAGCTTAGGGGGGTCCTACAATGAGCAGTTCTTC
CDR3: CASSLGGSYNEQFF

J: TRBJ1-3
D: NA
V: TRBV9
size: few
DNA: TGTGCCAGCAGCGTAGATCCAGGACGTAGCTCTGGAAACACCATATATTTT
CDR3: CASSVDPGRSSGNTIYF

J: TRBJ2-5
D: TRBD1
V: TRBV5-6
size: NA
DNA: TGTGCCAGCAGCTTGGTGGGTACAGGGGCATACCAAGAGACCCAGTACTTC
CDR3: CASSLVGTGAYQETQYF

J: TRBJ1-2
D: NA
V: TRBV4-3
size: once
DNA: TGCGCCAGCAGCCAAGATAAATCGGTACCTACCTATGGCTACACCTTC
CDR3: CASSQDKSVPTYGYTF

J: TRBJ1-5
D: NA
V: TRBV4-1
size: NA
DNA: TGCGCCAGCAGCCAAGTGGAGTATAGCAATCAGCCCCAGCATTTT
CDR3: CASSQVEYSNQPQHF

J: TRBJ1-1
D: TRBD1
V: TRBV5-1
size: NA
DNA: TGCGCCAGCAGCACAGGGGGCGCTTCTACTTCTGAAGCTTTCTTT
CDR3: CASSTGGASTSEAFF

J: TRBJ2-7
D: NA
V: TRBV6-1
size: once
DNA: TGTGCCAGCACCCCTACCCTCTACGAGCAGTACTTC
CDR3: CASTPTLYEQYF

J: TRBJ1-4
D: TRBD1
V: TRBV6-5
size: NA
DNA: TGTGCCAGCAGTTTACAGACAGGGAATAATGAAAAACTGTTTTTT
CDR3: CASSLQTGNNEKLFF

J: TRBJ2-7
D: TRBD1
V: TRBV7-6
size: NA
DNA: TGTGCCAGCAGCCAAGAGGGACAGGGTGGGTTCGAGCAGTACTTC
CDR3: CASSQEGQGGFEQYF

J: TRBJ2-3
D: TRBD2
V: TRBV5-6
size: NA
DNA: TGTGCCAGCAGCAGCCTAGCGGGGGGGTTTTCAGATACGCAGTATTTT
CDR3: CASSSLAGGFSDTQYF

J: TRBJ1-3
D: TRBD1
V: TRBV6-5
size: NA
DNA: TGTGCCAGCAGGACCGACAGGGTGGGTGGAAACACCATATATTTT
CDR3: CASRTDRVGGNTIYF

J: TRBJ2-5
D: NA
V: TRBV5-8
size: NA
DNA: TGTGCGGAGGGCAGGGGGAGGCGAGAGACCCAGTACTTC
CDR3: CAEGRGRRETQYF

J: TRBJ2-2
D: TRBD1
V: TRBV19
size: NA
DNA: TGTGCCAGTAGGGGACAGGGGGCAGGAGGGGAGCTGTTTTTT
CDR3: CASRGQGAGGELFF

J: TRBJ2-7
D: NA
V: TRBV7-9
size: NA
DNA: TGTGCCAGCAGCTTAGCTACGGGATACGAGCAGTACTTC
CDR3: CASSLATGYEQYF

J: TRBJ2-7
D: NA
V: TRBV4-2
size: NA
DNA: TGTGCCAGCAGCCCCGCGGGGTCCTCGGACTCCCTAAATTACTTC
CDR3: CASSPAGSSDSLNYF

J: TRBJ1-1
D: NA
V: TRBV27
size: NA
DNA: TGTGCCAGCAGTACATGGGGGGGCACTGAAGCTTTCTTT
CDR3: CASSTWGGTEAFF

J: TRBJ2-2
D: TRBD1
V: TRBV6-1
size: NA
DNA: TGTGCCAGCAGCGACAGGGGGGCGAACACCGGGGAGCTGTTTTTT
CDR3: CASSDRGANTGELFF

J: TRBJ2-3
D: NA
V: TRBV27
size: NA
DNA: TGTGCCAGCCTCCCCCGGGGGCTTAGCACAGATACGCAGTATTTT
CDR3: CASLPRGLSTDTQYF

J: TRBJ2-3
D: TRBD2
V: TRBV9
size: NA
DNA: TGTGCCAGCAGCGTAGAGGGGAGGGCTAGCGGTAGCACAGATACGCAGTATTTT
CDR3: CASSVEGRASGSTDTQYF

J: TRBJ1-2
D: TRBD1
V: TRBV29-1
size: NA
DNA: TGCAGCGTAGAATTACAGGGGCCCCTTGGCTACACCTTC
CDR3: CSVELQGPLGYTF

J: TRBJ2-5
D: NA
V: TRBV5-6
size: NA
DNA: TGTGCCAGCAGCTTGACAATCCGACAGGTAGAGACCCAGTACTTC
CDR3: CASSLTIRQVETQYF

J: TRBJ2-5
D: NA
V: TRBV11-1
size: once
DNA: TGTGCCAGCAGCTTAGACGCCTACGGAGAGACCCAGTACTTC
CDR3: CASSLDAYGETQYF

J: TRBJ2-1
D: TRBD2
V: TRBV7-3
size: NA
DNA: TGTGCCAGCAGCGCCGCGGCGGGAGGTAACTACAATGAGCAGTTCTTC
CDR3: CASSAAAGGNYNEQFF

J: TRBJ1-2
D: TRBD1
V: TRBV28
size: NA
DNA: TGTGCCAGCATAAAATTGGCACAGGGGTATACCTTC
CDR3: CASIKLAQGYTF

J: TRBJ1-5
D: TRBD1
V: TRBV11-2
size: NA
DNA: TGTGCCAGCAGCTTCTTTGGACAGGAGGGTCAGCCCCAGCATTTT
CDR3: CASSFFGQEGQPQHF

J: TRBJ2-3
D: NA
V: TRBV6-1
size: NA
DNA: TGTGCCAGCAGTGAAGTGGGGGGAGAGACAGATACGCAGTATTTT
CDR3: CASSEVGGETDTQYF

J: TRBJ2-7
D: TRBD2
V: TRBV30
size: NA
DNA: TGTGCCTGGAGATTCGTCTACCTAGCGGGAGCGTGCGAGCAGTACTTC
CDR3: CAWRFVYLAGACEQYF

J: TRBJ1-1
D: NA
V: TRBV7-9
size: NA
DNA: TGTGCCAGCAGCTTACAGGGTGAGCACACTGAAGCTTTCTTT
CDR3: CASSLQGEHTEAFF

J: TRBJ2-2
D: NA
V: TRBV18
size: NA
DNA: TGTGCCAGCTCACCACCGGGTAGGGTGAGCACCGGGGAGCTGTTTTTT
CDR3: CASSPPGRVSTGELFF

J: TRBJ2-1
D: NA
V: TRBV19
size: NA
DNA: TGTGCCAGTAGTAGAGGGACAACCTACAATGGGCAGTTCTTC
CDR3: CASSRGTTYNGQFF

J: TRBJ2-7
D: TRBD1
V: TRBV4-3
size: NA
DNA: TGCGCCAGCAGCCAAGAATGGGGACAGTTCGATGGGGGCGAGCAGTACTTC
CDR3: CASSQEWGQFDGGEQYF

J: TRBJ2-1
D: TRBD2
V: TRBV2
size: NA
DNA: TGTGCCAGCAGCGCTCTCCGACTAGCGGGGAATGAGCAGTTCTTC
CDR3: CASSALRLAGNEQFF

J: TRBJ1-5
D: NA
V: TRBV6-6
size: NA
DNA: TGTGCCAGCAGTTACTCGAATAACATAAATCAGCCCCAGCATTTT
CDR3: CASSYSNNINQPQHF

J: TRBJ1-1
D: NA
V: TRBV25-1
size: NA
DNA: TGTGCCAGCAGGGCAGCCGGGACGTATCACACTGAAGCTTTCTTT
CDR3: CASRAAGTYHTEAFF

J: TRBJ2-3
D: TRBD2
V: TRBV9
size: NA
DNA: TGTGCCAGCAGCGTAGTAGCGGGGGGGCCATCAGATACGCAGTATTTT
CDR3: CASSVVAGGPSDTQYF

J: TRBJ2-5
D: TRBD1
V: TRBV5-4
size: few
DNA: TGTGCCAGCAGCTCGCCGGGACAGGGATTTGAGACCCAGTACTTC
CDR3: CASSSPGQGFETQYF

J: TRBJ2-1
D: NA
V: TRBV14
size: NA
DNA: TGTGCCAGCAGCCCCATACAGGGTAACTACAATGAGCAGTTCTTC
CDR3: CASSPIQGNYNEQFF

J: TRBJ1-1
D: NA
V: TRBV5-4
size: NA
DNA: TGTGCCAGCAGCTTGGTCTGGGGGGCTGAAGCTTTCTTT
CDR3: CASSLVWGAEAFF

J: TRBJ1-3
D: NA
V: TRBV18
size: NA
DNA: TGTGCCAGCTCACCACCCACCAGGGGAGACACCATATATTTT
CDR3: CASSPPTRGDTIYF

J: TRBJ1-2
D: NA
V: TRBV25-1
size: few
DNA: TGTGCCAGCAGTGAGTCGGGGTTTTTTGGGGGCTACACCTTC
CDR3: CASSESGFFGGYTF

J: TRBJ2-7
D: TRBD1
V: TRBV5-4
size: NA
DNA: TGTGCCAGCAGCGCCACAGGGGGCCGACACGAGCAGTACTTC
CDR3: CASSATGGRHEQYF

J: TRBJ2-7
D: TRBD1
V: TRBV18
size: NA
DNA: TGTGCCAGCTCCCACGGACAGGAGACCTACGAGCAGTACTTC
CDR3: CASSHGQETYEQYF

J: TRBJ2-2
D: NA
V: TRBV2
size: NA
DNA: TGTGCCAGCAGTTTTAGGGTTACCGGGGAGCTGTTTTTT
CDR3: CASSFRVTGELFF

J: TRBJ2-1
D: NA
V: TRBV9
size: NA
DNA: TGTGCCAGCAGCGTAGCTGCAGGTTACAATGAGCAGTTCTTC
CDR3: CASSVAAGYNEQFF

J: TRBJ1-6
D: NA
V: TRBV25-1
size: NA
DNA: TGTGCCAGCAGTGAATCACATTCACCCCTCCACTTT
CDR3: CASSESHSPLHF

J: TRBJ2-5
D: TRBD2
V: TRBV7-9
size: once
DNA: TGTGCCAGCAGCTTTGAGGGACTAGCGGAAATAGAGACCCAGTACTTC
CDR3: CASSFEGLAEIETQYF

J: TRBJ1-2
D: NA
V: TRBV7-2
size: NA
DNA: TGTGCCAGCAGCCCGCGCCAAGGCTACACCTTC
CDR3: CASSPRQGYTF

J: TRBJ2-7
D: TRBD1
V: TRBV19
size: NA
DNA: TGTGCCAGTAGTGTAACCGGGACAGGGATGAACGAGCAGTACTTC
CDR3: CASSVTGTGMNEQYF

J: TRBJ2-4
D: NA
V: TRBV6-1
size: NA
DNA: TGTGCCAGCAGTGAAAGGCTGGGGGCAAGGATTCAGTACTTC
CDR3: CASSERLGARIQYF

J: TRBJ2-6
D: NA
V: TRBV29-1
size: NA
DNA: TGCAGCGTTGAAAGGGGCTCTGGGGCCAACGTCCTGACTTTC
CDR3: CSVERGSGANVLTF

J: TRBJ1-1
D: NA
V: TRBV7-2
size: NA
DNA: TGTGCCAGCAGCTTAGTCGGCCCGAACACTGAAGCTTTCTTT
CDR3: CASSLVGPNTEAFF

J: TRBJ2-1
D: TRBD2
V: TRBV14
size: once
DNA: TGTGCCAGCAGCCAAGAGATCGGCCGGACTAGCGGGAAGAATGAGCAGTTCTTC
CDR3: CASSQEIGRTSGKNEQFF

J: TRBJ2-7
D: NA
V: TRBV10-1
size: NA
DNA: TGCGCCAGCAGTGAATACCCCTCTTACGAGCAGTACTTC
CDR3: CASSEYPSYEQYF